Sequencing of this TCR beta chain was carried out in a study of cytomegalovirus exposure and HLA in healthy donors. Points from the study as a whole: An analysis was carried out later, and it reportedly showed fewer N-insertions in an Asian-associated ancestry cluster than the approximately 710-donor mean. A later analysis associated 16,951 TCR beta sequences with HLA alleles at a 0.05 false discovery rate. Reports described diagnosis of cytomegalovirus status by the classifier as highly specific and sensitive. For TCR beta chains, V- and J-gene trimming was later linked to a missense DCLRE1C variant.

It was with 60 Vbeta and 13 Jbeta primers that the PCR ran. Method: immunoSEQ multiplex PCR; TCRdb's copy keeps in-frame clones and lacks some. The data contain tens of thousands of clones, around three quarters of them singletons. CDR1 and CDR2 from the germline V gene are MNHNS and SASEGT. Trimming took off 7 bases at V and 4 bases at J, with 19 bases between the two ends. CDR3 length: 15 amino acids. Notes on this clone: Its antigen is not known.

The clonotype originates from a woman in her forties in good health and CMV-seronegative. The source material was PBMCs. V gene TRBV6-1 combines with J gene TRBJ2-5; perhaps TRBD1 as D (6 bases). CDR3 protein: CASNRWSGVRETQYF. CDR3 bases: TGTGCCAGCAATCGATGGTCAGGGGTACGAGAGACCCAGTACTTC.